A single sample gave rise to the 28 T cell receptor beta chains below, sequenced in a study of T cells in Graves' hyperthyroidism and ophthalmopathy. Amplification of TCR beta CDR3 regions used RNA as the template. A set of HTBI primers served as the primers for a first-round RT-PCR of the TCR CDR3. TCRdb processed the multiplex PCR reads anew with MiXCR; each CDR3 protein has one entry. This sample has under 450,000 distinct CDR3 sequences; roughly 13% occur once, and the top ten carry less than 25%. Input material: blood. These receptors were taken from a man aged 30 to 39 with Graves' hyperthyroidism that later progressed to Graves' ophthalmopathy.

Regarding this clonotype: A junction boundary mismatches the germline segment, possibly from a read error. The chain couples TRBV7-9 to TRBJ2-1; 15 bases are a match to TRBD2. The CDR3 sequence is 16 residues long. CDR1 and CDR2 (germline): SEHNR, FQNEAQ (reference sequence). The DNA for the CDR3 is TGTGCCGGCAGTCCACTAGGACTAGCGGGGGGGGATGAGCAGTTCTTC. Its protein product is CAGSPLGLAGGDEQFF.

This sequence joins TRBV27 and TRBJ2-1; D perhaps matches TRBD2 (5 bases). Deletions cut 0 bases from V and 4 bases from J, with 10 bases between. This CDR3 is 15 amino acids long. From germline, CDR1 is MNHEY and CDR2 SMNVEV (reference sequence). Here the CDR3 reads CASSLSGSLYNEQFF. CDR3 bases: TGTGCCAGCAGTTTATCAGGGAGTCTATACAATGAGCAGTTCTTC.

A remark on this clonotype: A read error is possible here, since a much larger clone lies one base away. The final CDR3 position lacks the conserved phenylalanine or tryptophan, pointing to a likely read error. The V and J genes are TRBV6-1 and TRBJ1-1, with D maybe TRBD1 (5 bases). The CDR3 sequence is 16 residues long. The germline CDR1 and CDR2 sequences are MNHNS and SASEGT. V dropped 0 bases and J dropped 3 bases, with 14 bases sitting between them. As DNA, the CDR3 is TGTGCCAGCAGTGAAGCCTACCCAGGGAGGGACACTGAAGCTTTCCTT. It translates to CASSEAYPGRDTEAFL.

The chain employs TRBV27 and TRBJ2-7, with 10 bases identical to TRBD1. Trimming removed 8 bases from V and 7 bases from J; junction bases left unmatched: 8. This CDR3 comprises 13 residues. Germline CDR1 reads MNHEY; CDR2 reads SMNVEV (reference sequence). The CDR3 here is CASGDRGVREQYF. In nucleotides, the CDR3 is TGTGCCAGCGGGGACAGGGGAGTTCGGGAGCAGTACTTC.

The table lists this clonotype with many counts. V and J are TRBV12-3 or TRBV12-4 and TRBJ2-5; 8 bases fit TRBD1. V shed 6 bases, J shed 1 base, and the junction held 7 bases outside the gene matches. The CDR3 runs 15 residues. The CDR3 coding sequence is TGTGCCAGCAGGGGGGGACAGGCACCCCAAGAGACCCAGTACTTC. Translated: CASRGGQAPQETQYF.

This clonotype came up many times. The rearrangement uses TRBV29-1 and TRBJ1-1; D possibly corresponds to TRBD1 (5 bases). CDR1 and CDR2 (germline): SQVTM, ANQGSEA. This CDR3 has 17 amino acids. V lost 3 bases and J 4 bases, leaving 24 bases between the germline ends. CDR3 DNA sequence: TGCAGCGTTGAGATCGGGGGGAAAGGTGGCTACTCCACTGAAGCTTTCTTT. Protein: CSVEIGGKGGYSTEAFF.

This clonotype appeared a single time. It is unclear where the CDR3 begins or ends on the DNA, so no DNA is shown, and the CDR3 is as TCRdb lists it. This chain connects TRBV11-3 to TRBJ1-4. The CDR3 spans 17 residues, counting both ends. CDR1 and CDR2 from the germline V gene are SGHNT and YENEEA. CDR3 region: CASSFGLQRKLMKNCFF.

This clonotype has a count of ten or more. The CDR3: CASSYSMGGNQPQHF. CDR3 DNA sequence: TGTGCCAGCAGCTACAGCATGGGGGGCAATCAGCCCCAGCATTTT. This rearrangement joins TRBV12-3 or TRBV12-4 to TRBJ1-5; possibly TRBD1 for D (5 bases). The CDR3 totals 15 residues. The V and J ends lost 6 bases and 2 bases respectively, with 14 bases between them.

There are many counts of this clonotype. V and J are TRBV5-1 and TRBJ2-1; 11 bases match TRBD2. The germline V gene encodes CDR1 SGHRS and CDR2 YFSETQ. The ends lost 3 bases at V and 4 bases at J; junction bases unmatched: 9. CDR3 length: 17 residues. The CDR3 region is CASSSDTSGGSYNEQFF. The CDR3 DNA sequence: TGCGCCAGCAGCTCCGACACTAGCGGGGGCTCGTACAATGAGCAGTTCTTC.

This clonotype showed up just a few times. The rearrangement joins TRBV20-1 to TRBJ2-3; TRBD2 matches at 8 bases. The CDR3 runs to 16 residues. V gave up 2 bases and J gave up 9 bases; unmatched junction bases: 16. The germline gives CDR1 DFQATT, CDR2 SNEGSKA (reference sequence). The CDR3 DNA reads TGCAGTGCTAGAAGTAGGCGGGGGGACCTCAAGTACACGCAGTATTTT. Translation gives CSARSRRGDLKYTQYF.

This clonotype was seen many times. The chain combines TRBV27 with TRBJ2-7; D might be TRBD2 (6 bases). CDR3 size: 14 residues. Germline CDR1 is MNHEY and CDR2 is SMNVEV (reference sequence). The V end lost 5 bases, the J end lost 2 bases, and 13 bases lay between the germline ends. CDR3 nucleotide sequence: TGTGCCAGCAGTCTGTATAGCGGAACCTACGAGCAGTACTTC. This translates into CASSLYSGTYEQYF.

The chain uses TRBV7-9 and TRBJ1-1, with TRBD1 identical over 9 bases. J lost 5 bases, V lost 11 bases, and 15 bases had no gene match. Germline loops: CDR1 SEHNR, CDR2 FQNEAQ (reference sequence). This CDR3 has 15 amino acids. The chain's CDR3 is CAEQSGTGKNTEAFF. The CDR3 region has the DNA TGTGCCGAACAATCCGGGACAGGGAAGAATACTGAAGCTTTCTTT.

There are many counts of this clonotype. The V call is TRBV28, the J call TRBJ1-2; D not resolved. V was cut by 2 bases and J by 3 bases, with 13 bases left in between. Germline V gene lookup returns CDR1 MDHEN and CDR2 SYDVKM. CDR3 size: 15 residues. The CDR3 bases are TGTGCCAGCAGTTTACTAAACAACGGGGACTATGGCTACACCTTC. It specifies CASSLLNNGDYGYTF.

The chain is built from TRBV27 and TRBJ2-3; D is unclear. The ends were cut back, 4 bases at V and 5 bases at J, with 10 bases in the middle. Germline loops: CDR1 MNHEY, CDR2 SMNVEV (reference sequence). The CDR3 runs to 13 residues. CDR3 DNA: TGTGCCAGCAGTTACCGCCCCATAGATACGCAGTATTTT. It specifies CASSYRPIDTQYF.

This clonotype was recorded many times. V and J are TRBV12-3 or TRBV12-4 and TRBJ1-2; D unresolved. Deletions cut 6 bases from V and 0 bases from J, with 14 bases between. CDR3 size: 15 residues. In DNA, the CDR3 is TGTGCCAGCAGAAAGGACGGAGGAACTAACTATGGCTACACCTTC. It translates to CASRKDGGTNYGYTF.

This clonotype was seen more than once but under ten times. V usage is TRBV13 and J usage is TRBJ2-2; D not resolved. Germline V gives CDR1 PRHDT, CDR2 FYEKMQ (reference sequence). The CDR3 is made up of 15 amino acids. V was trimmed by 0 bases and J by 4 bases, leaving 9 bases between them. The CDR3 here is CASSLGGFPTGELFF. For the CDR3, the DNA is TGTGCCAGCAGCTTAGGGGGGTTCCCCACCGGGGAGCTGTTTTTT.

The V call is TRBV12-3 or TRBV12-4, the J call TRBJ1-5; D is perhaps TRBD1 (6 bases). V lost 4 bases, J lost 5 bases, and 15 bases lay in between. The CDR3 spans 15 residues. The CDR3 sequence is CASSWVGGTDQPQHF. The CDR3 nucleotides read TGTGCCAGCAGTTGGGTAGGGGGAACGGATCAGCCCCAGCATTTT.

This clonotype appeared many times. V is TRBV27 and J is TRBJ2-7; the match to TRBD1 covers 7 bases. CDR1 and CDR2 (germline): MNHEY, SMNVEV (reference sequence). Germline trimming cut 3 bases from V and 3 bases from J; bases unmatched to any gene: 5. This CDR3 has 14 amino acids. Here the CDR3 reads CASSFGTVNYEQYF. The CDR3 region has the DNA TGTGCCAGCAGTTTCGGGACAGTAAACTACGAGCAGTACTTC.

This clonotype was picked up a small number of times. This rearrangement joins TRBV9 to TRBJ1-2; D gene uncertain. Germline V lookup: CDR1 SGDLS, CDR2 YYNGEE. The CDR3 length is 12 residues. V was clipped by 0 bases and J by 6 bases, with 6 bases between them. The CDR3, as DNA: TGTGCCAGCAGCGTAGGGAGGGATGGCTACACCTTC. Its translation is CASSVGRDGYTF.

This clonotype has only a few counts. This sequence joins TRBV3-1 and TRBJ2-3; 9 bases fit TRBD2. The ends lost 1 base at V and 1 base at J; junction bases unmatched: 6. Germline V CDR1 and CDR2: LGHDT, YNNKEL (reference sequence). The CDR3 extends over 17 amino acids. The CDR3, as DNA: TGTGCCAGCAGCCAAGCTTTGCGGGGGGGGGGCACAGATACGCAGTATTTT. Residues: CASSQALRGGGTDTQYF.

This rearrangement joins TRBV4-1 to TRBJ1-5; a possible D gene is TRBD1 (5 bases). V was trimmed by 5 bases and J by 5 bases, leaving 16 bases between them. From germline, CDR1 is MGHRA and CDR2 YSYEKL. CDR3 length: 15 amino acids. CDR3: CASSSYRDRYQPQHF. The CDR3 nucleotides are TGCGCCAGCAGCTCATACCGGGACCGATATCAGCCCCAGCATTTT.

The chain couples TRBV29-1 to TRBJ2-6, with D hard to call. The CDR3 extends over 13 amino acids. With 2 bases removed from V and 2 bases from J, the gap between germline ends came to 4 bases. Germline CDR1 SQVTM, CDR2 ANQGSEA. CDR3 sequence: CSVEHTGANVLTF. The CDR3 bases are TGCAGCGTTGAACATACTGGGGCCAACGTCCTGACTTTC. The complete variable domain, with remaining parts taken from reference TRBV29-1 and TRBJ2-6, reads SAVISQKPSRDICQRGTSLTIQCQVDSQVTMMFWYRQQPGQSLTLIATANQGSEATYESGFVIDKFPISRPNLTFSTLTVSNMSPEDSSIYLCSVEHTGANVLTFGAGSRLTVL.

This clonotype was seen ten or more times. The J gene is TRBJ1-3, the V gene TRBV15; D remains ambiguous. V was clipped by 2 bases and J by 0 bases, with 8 bases between them. This CDR3 spans 15 amino acids. Germline V gives CDR1 LNHNV, CDR2 YYDKDF (reference sequence). The CDR3 reads CATSRRINSGNTIYF. CDR3 in DNA: TGTGCCACCAGCAGACGAATCAACTCTGGAAACACCATATATTTT.

V is TRBV4-1 and J is TRBJ1-2, with 9 bases lining up with TRBD1. This CDR3 spans 15 amino acids. CDR1 and CDR2 (germline): MGHRA, YSYEKL. V shed 1 base and J 4 bases; nucleotides not matched to a gene: 4. CDR3 in amino acids: CASSQVSGQGYGYTF. The CDR3 region has the DNA TGCGCCAGCAGCCAAGTTTCGGGACAGGGCTATGGCTACACCTTC.

There are a few counts of this clonotype. This CDR3 is CASSVGTGSTGELFF. CDR3 DNA sequence: TGTGCCAGCAGCGTCGGGACAGGGAGCACCGGGGAGCTGTTTTTT. This chain connects TRBV9 to TRBJ2-2; 9 positions agree with TRBD1. CDR1 and CDR2 (germline): SGDLS, YYNGEE. The CDR3 loop spans 15 amino acids. V gave up 2 bases and J gave up 4 bases; unmatched junction bases: 3. The whole variable domain, remainder taken from reference TRBV9 and TRBJ2-2, is DSGVTQTPKHLITATGQRVTLRCSPRSGDLSVYWYQQSLDQGLQFLIQYYNGEERAKGNILERFSAQQFPDLHSELNLSSLELGDSALYFCASSVGTGSTGELFFGEGSRLTVL.

This clonotype showed up many times. CDR3 sequence: CASSSGPSQPQHF. The CDR3 nucleotides are TGTGCCAGCAGCTCGGGCCCCTCACAGCCCCAGCATTTT. The gene calls are TRBV7-8 and TRBJ1-5; no definite D call. V lost 4 bases and J lost 7, with 11 bases in between. CDR1 and CDR2 (germline): SGHVS, FQNEAQ. The CDR3 has 13 amino acids.

J is TRBJ2-2 and V is TRBV25-1; either TRBD1 or TRBD2 may fit D (5 bases each). This CDR3 is built from 15 residues. Trimming pared 5 bases from V and 5 bases from J, leaving 15 bases between. Germline loops: CDR1 MGHDK, CDR2 SYGVNS. CDR3 in DNA: TGTGCCAGCAGTCCCCCGGGGCTGGGAACCGGGGAGCTGTTTTTT. This gives the protein CASSPPGLGTGELFF.

As to this clonotype: A much larger clone lies one base from this, so it may be a read error. The chain recombines TRBV28 with TRBJ2-7; D might be TRBD1 (5 bases). The CDR3 has 15 amino acids. CDR1 is MDHEN and CDR2 is SYDVKM in the germline V gene. Trimming removed 2 bases at V and 3 bases at J, with 14 bases between. CDR3 bases: TGTGCCAGCAGTTTAACGTCAGGGCTTGACTACGAGCAGTACTTC. Its protein product is CASSLTSGLDYEQYF.